This entry features one T cell receptor beta chain sequence. Its antigen is unknown. This entry comes from a study of long-term antiretroviral therapy in people with HIV. Study findings and constraints: All time points showed a repertoire dominated by clones expanded before ART. In samples taken after ART, diversity increased but remained below transplant donor control levels.

Trimming removed 3 bases from V and 9 bases from J; junction bases left unmatched: 4. Germline CDR1 and CDR2: MRHNA and SNTAGT. This CDR3 contains 14 residues. The assay, immunoSEQ v3.0, was run at survey level. Libraries were prepared by immunoSEQ multiplex PCR; TCRdb keeps only in-frame clonotypes and omits some of them. There are about 28,000 clones in the sample; 80% to 90% occur only once, and about 9% lies in the top ten. This material consisted of unsorted PBMCs, taken 3 years after starting antiretroviral therapy. This chain joins TRBV6-4 and TRBJ1-6, with 8 bases identical to TRBD1. This receptor was identified in a man between 35 and 55 years old with HIV. This chain's CDR3 is CASSDQGAGSPLHF. The CDR3 nucleotides read TGTGCCAGCAGTGATCAGGGGGCGGGTTCACCCCTCCACTTT.